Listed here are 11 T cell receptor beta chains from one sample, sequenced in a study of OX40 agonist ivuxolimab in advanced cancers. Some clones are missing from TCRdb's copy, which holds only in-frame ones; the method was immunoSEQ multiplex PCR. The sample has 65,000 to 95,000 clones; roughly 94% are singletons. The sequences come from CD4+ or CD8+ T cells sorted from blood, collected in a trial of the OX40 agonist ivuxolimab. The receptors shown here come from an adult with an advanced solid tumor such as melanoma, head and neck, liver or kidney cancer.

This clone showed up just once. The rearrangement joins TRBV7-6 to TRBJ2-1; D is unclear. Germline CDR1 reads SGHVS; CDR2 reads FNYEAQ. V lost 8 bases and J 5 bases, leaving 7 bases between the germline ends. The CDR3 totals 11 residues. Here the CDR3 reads CASRYNNEQFF. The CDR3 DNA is TGTGCCAGCCGATATAACAATGAGCAGTTCTTC.

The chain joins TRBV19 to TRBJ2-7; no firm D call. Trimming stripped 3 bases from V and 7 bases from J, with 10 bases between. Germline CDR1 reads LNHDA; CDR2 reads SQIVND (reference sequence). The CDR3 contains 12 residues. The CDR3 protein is CASSIPSGEQYF. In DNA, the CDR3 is TGTGCCAGTAGTATCCCCTCCGGTGAGCAGTACTTC.

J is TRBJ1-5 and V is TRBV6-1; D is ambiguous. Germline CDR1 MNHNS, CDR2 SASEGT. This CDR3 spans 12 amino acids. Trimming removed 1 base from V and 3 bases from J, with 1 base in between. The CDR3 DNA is TGTGCCAGCAGTGAAGACAATCAGCCCCAGCATTTT. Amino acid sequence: CASSEDNQPQHF.

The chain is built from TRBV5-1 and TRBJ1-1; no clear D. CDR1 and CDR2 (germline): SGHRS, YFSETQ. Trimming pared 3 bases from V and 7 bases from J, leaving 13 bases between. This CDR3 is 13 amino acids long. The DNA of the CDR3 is TGCGCCAGCAGCTCGGACCCAGGCGGTGAAGCTTTCTTT. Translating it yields CASSSDPGGEAFF.

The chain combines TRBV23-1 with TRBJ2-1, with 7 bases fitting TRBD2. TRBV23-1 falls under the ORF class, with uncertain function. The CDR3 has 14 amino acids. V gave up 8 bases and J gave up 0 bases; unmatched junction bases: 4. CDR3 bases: TGCGCCAGCGTCCGGGGGGTCTCCTACAATGAGCAGTTCTTC. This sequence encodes CASVRGVSYNEQFF.

This CDR3 is CASSQGALNTEAFF. In nucleotides, the CDR3 is TGCGCCAGCAGCCAAGGTGCCTTGAACACTGAAGCTTTCTTT. The V call is TRBV4-1, the J call TRBJ1-1; unclear D gene. Germline CDR1 MGHRA, CDR2 YSYEKL. V was shortened by 1 base and J by 0 bases, with 6 bases between the two germline ends. The CDR3 is made up of 14 amino acids.

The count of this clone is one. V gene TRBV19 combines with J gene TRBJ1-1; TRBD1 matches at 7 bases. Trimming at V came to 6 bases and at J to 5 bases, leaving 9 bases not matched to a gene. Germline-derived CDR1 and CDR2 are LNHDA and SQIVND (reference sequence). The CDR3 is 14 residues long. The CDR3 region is CASRPTGERTEAFF. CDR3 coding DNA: TGTGCCAGTAGACCTACAGGGGAGAGGACTGAAGCTTTCTTT.

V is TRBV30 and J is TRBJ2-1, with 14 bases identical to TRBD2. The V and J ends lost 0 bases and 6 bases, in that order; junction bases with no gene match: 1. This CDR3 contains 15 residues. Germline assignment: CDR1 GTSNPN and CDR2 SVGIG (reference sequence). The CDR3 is CAWSVTSGGANEQFF. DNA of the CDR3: TGTGCCTGGAGTGTGACTAGCGGGGGGGCCAATGAGCAGTTCTTC.

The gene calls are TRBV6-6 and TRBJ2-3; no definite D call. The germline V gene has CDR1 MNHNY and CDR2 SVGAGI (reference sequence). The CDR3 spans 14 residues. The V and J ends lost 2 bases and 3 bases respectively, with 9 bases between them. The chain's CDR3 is CASSYVGSTDTQYF. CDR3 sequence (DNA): TGTGCCAGCAGTTACGTGGGATCAACAGATACGCAGTATTTT.

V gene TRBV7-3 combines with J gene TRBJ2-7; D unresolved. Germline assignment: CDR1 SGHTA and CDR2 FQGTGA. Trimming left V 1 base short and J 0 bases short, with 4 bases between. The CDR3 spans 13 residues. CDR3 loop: CASSLKNSYEQYF. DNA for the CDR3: TGTGCCAGCAGCTTAAAGAACTCCTACGAGCAGTACTTC.

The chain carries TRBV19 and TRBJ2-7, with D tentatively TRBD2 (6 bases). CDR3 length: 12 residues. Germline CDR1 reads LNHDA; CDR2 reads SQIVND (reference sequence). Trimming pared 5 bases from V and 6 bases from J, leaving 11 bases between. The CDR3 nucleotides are TGTGCCAGTAGTGTGGGACTCGGCGAGCAGTACTTC. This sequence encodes CASSVGLGEQYF. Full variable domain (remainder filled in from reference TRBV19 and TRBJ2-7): DGGITQSPKYLFRKEGQNVTLSCEQNLNHDAMYWYRQDPGQGLRLIYYSQIVNDFQKGDIAEGYSVSREKKESFPLTVTSAQKNPTAFYLCASSVGLGEQYFGPGTRLTVT.